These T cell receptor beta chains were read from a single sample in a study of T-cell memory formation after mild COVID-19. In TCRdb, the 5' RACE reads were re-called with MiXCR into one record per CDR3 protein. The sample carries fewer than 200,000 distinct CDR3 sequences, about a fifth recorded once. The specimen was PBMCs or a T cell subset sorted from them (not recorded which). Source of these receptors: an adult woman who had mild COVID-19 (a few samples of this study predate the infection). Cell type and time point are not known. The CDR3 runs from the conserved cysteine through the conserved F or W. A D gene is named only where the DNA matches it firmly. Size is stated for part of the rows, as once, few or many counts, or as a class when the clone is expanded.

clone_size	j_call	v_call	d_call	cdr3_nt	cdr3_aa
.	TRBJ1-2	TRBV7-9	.	TGTGCCAGCAGCAACCGCCCCGGGACCAACTATGGCTACACCTTC	CASSNRPGTNYGYTF
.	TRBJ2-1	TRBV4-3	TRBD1	TGCGCCAGCAGCCAAGAAGCCAGGGGGCCTTGGAATGAGCAGTTCTTC	CASSQEARGPWNEQFF
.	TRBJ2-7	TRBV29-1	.	TGCAGCGCTTCTAATGGGGCGGACGAGCAGTACTTC	CSASNGADEQYF
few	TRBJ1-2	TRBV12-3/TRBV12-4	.	TGTGCCAGCAGTTTATCTGGTTCCCGGTCTAACTATGGCTACACCTTC	CASSLSGSRSNYGYTF
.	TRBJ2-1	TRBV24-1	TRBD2	TGTGCCACCAGTGCGCCCTGGGGTAGCGGGAGGGCCGAGGGTGAGCAGTTCTTC	CATSAPWGSGRAEGEQFF
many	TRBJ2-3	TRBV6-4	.	TGTGCCAGCAGTGATGGTGCGGGTAGCACAGATACGCAGTATTTT	CASSDGAGSTDTQYF
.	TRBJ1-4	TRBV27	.	TGTGCCACACGGGCGGGGGTTTATGAAAAACTGTTTTTT	CATRAGVYEKLFF
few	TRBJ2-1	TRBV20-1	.	TGCAGTGCTAGAGACAGGGAATACAATGAGCAGTTCTTC	CSARDREYNEQFF
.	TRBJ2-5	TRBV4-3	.	TGCGCCAGCAGCCAAGGACCATTGTACCAAGAGACCCAGTACTTC	CASSQGPLYQETQYF
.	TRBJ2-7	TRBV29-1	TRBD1	TGCAGCGTTGAAGATGAGACAGGGGGGGTTTACGAGCAGTACTTC	CSVEDETGGVYEQYF
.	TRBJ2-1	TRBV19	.	TGTGCCAGTGGGGACGGATGGGCCTACAATGAGCAGTTCTTC	CASGDGWAYNEQFF
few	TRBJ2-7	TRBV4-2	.	TGTGCCAGCAGCCAGGTCATGTTAAACAGACCCTCCTACGAGCAGTACTTC	CASSQVMLNRPSYEQYF
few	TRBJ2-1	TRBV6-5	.	TGTGCCAGCAGTTACCGGGAAGAGTACAATGAGCAGTTCTTC	CASSYREEYNEQFF
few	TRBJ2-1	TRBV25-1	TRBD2	TGTGCCAGCAGTGAATGGGGGGGGTCCTACAATGAGCAGTTCTTC	CASSEWGGSYNEQFF
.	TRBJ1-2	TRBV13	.	TGTGCCAGCAGCTTAGGCCAGGGGTATCAGAACTATGGCTACACCTTC	CASSLGQGYQNYGYTF
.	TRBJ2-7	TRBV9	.	TGTGCCAGCAGCCTAGGGGGGGACCCCAATTCCTACGAGCAGTACTTC	CASSLGGDPNSYEQYF
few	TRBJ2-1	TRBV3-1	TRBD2	TGTGCCAGCAGCCAAGACCCCCGACTAGCGGGGGTGTCAAATGAGCAGTTCTTC	CASSQDPRLAGVSNEQFF
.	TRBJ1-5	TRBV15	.	TGTGCCACCAGCGAAGGGACGGTGAGCAATCAGCCCCAGCATTTT	CATSEGTVSNQPQHF
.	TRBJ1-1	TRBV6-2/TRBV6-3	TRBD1	TGTGCCAGCAGTAGGGGGACAGCGGGATATGGATGGCTTGAAGCTTTCTTT	CASSRGTAGYGWLEAFF
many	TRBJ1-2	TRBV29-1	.	TGCAGCGTTGTTGGGGGGGCGTCATATGGCTACACCTTC	CSVVGGASYGYTF
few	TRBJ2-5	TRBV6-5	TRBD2	TGTGCCAGCAGTTACAAGACTAGCGGGAGTCCCGAGACCCAGTACTTC	CASSYKTSGSPETQYF
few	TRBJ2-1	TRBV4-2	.	TGTGCCAGCAGCCAAGATGGGGAGCGGCCCCTTAGAGGCTATGAGCAGTTCTTC	CASSQDGERPLRGYEQFF
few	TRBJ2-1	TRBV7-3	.	TGTGCCAGCAGCTTAACGTCGAGACTCCGCAATGAGCAGTTCTTC	CASSLTSRLRNEQFF
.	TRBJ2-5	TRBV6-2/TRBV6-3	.	TGTGCCAGCAGTTCCCTCCTGGGGGCAGAGACCCAGTACTTC	CASSSLLGAETQYF
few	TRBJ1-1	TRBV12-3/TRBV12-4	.	TGTGCCAGCACCGCCGGTGGGGTAACGATCACTGAAGCTTTCTTT	CASTAGGVTITEAFF
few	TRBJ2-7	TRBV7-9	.	TGTGCCAGCGTCTCTGGTGCCTACGAGCAGTACTTC	CASVSGAYEQYF
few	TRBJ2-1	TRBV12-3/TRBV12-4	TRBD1	TGTGCCATCTACAGCGGGACAGGGGGGACTGAGCAGTTCTTC	CAIYSGTGGTEQFF
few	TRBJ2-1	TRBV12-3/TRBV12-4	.	TGTGCCAGCAGTTGGATTGTGTGGGACCAGAACAATGAGCAGTTCTTC	CASSWIVWDQNNEQFF
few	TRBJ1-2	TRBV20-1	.	TGCAGTGCCAGAATCCAGGGCTACACCTTC	CSARIQGYTF
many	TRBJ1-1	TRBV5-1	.	TGCGCCAGCAGCTTGTTTCGGGGGATGAACACTGAAGCTTTCTTT	CASSLFRGMNTEAFF